The 3 T cell receptor beta chains below come from one sample, sequenced in a study of immune heterogeneity within non-small cell lung tumors. As template, the study used bulk tumor genomic DNA at about 550 ng per sample. In surgery, several biopsies were collected from each primary tumor at widely spaced sites. The study cohort was described as untreated, and its members had newly diagnosed non-small cell lung cancer. They went on to have curative surgery. For the TCR beta CDR3, multiplex PCR with 32 V and 13 J primers performed the amplification. TCRdb re-called the multiplex PCR reads through MiXCR, storing one row per CDR3 protein. The sample lists 2,500 to 3,000 distinct CDR3 sequences, roughly 27% occurring once. Sequencing was performed on lung tumor tissue. These receptors came from a man between 60 and 75 years old with non-small cell lung cancer.

In its sample, this clonotype is large. CDR3 in DNA: TGCAGTGCTATAGATAGCGGGAAAGAATACGAGCAGTACTTC. It specifies CSAIDSGKEYEQYF. This sequence joins TRBV20-1 and TRBJ2-7, with 8 positions matching TRBD2. Germline trimming cut 4 bases from V and 4 bases from J; bases unmatched to any gene: 9. The CDR3 has 14 amino acids. Germline loops: CDR1 DFQATT, CDR2 SNEGSKA (reference sequence).

This clonotype is labeled as medium-sized. The chain combines TRBV6-1 with TRBJ2-1; TRBD1 matches 9 bases. CDR3 length equals 14 residues. The V and J ends lost 5 bases and 9 bases, in that order; junction bases with no gene match: 8. CDR1 is MNHNS and CDR2 is SASEGT in the germline V gene. The CDR3 protein is CASSRPGQGFEQFF. The CDR3 nucleotides are TGTGCCAGCAGTCGACCGGGACAGGGTTTTGAGCAGTTCTTC.

This clonotype is labeled medium-sized. The V gene is TRBV28, the J gene TRBJ2-7; 10 bases are a match to TRBD1. Trimming cost V 0 bases and J 6 bases; bases outside gene matches: 5. The CDR3 contains 15 residues. CDR1 and CDR2 from the germline V gene are MDHEN and SYDVKM. The CDR3 spells CASSLWGQGFSEQYF. In nucleotides, the CDR3 is TGTGCCAGCAGTTTATGGGGACAGGGGTTTTCCGAGCAGTACTTC.